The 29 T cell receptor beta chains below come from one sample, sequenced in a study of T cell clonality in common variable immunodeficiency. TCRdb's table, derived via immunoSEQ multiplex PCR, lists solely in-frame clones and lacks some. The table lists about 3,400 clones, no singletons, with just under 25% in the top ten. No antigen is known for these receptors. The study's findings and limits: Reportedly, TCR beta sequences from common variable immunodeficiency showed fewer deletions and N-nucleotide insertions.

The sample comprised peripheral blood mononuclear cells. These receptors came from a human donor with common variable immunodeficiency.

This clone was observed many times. The CDR3 protein is CSVPTGEVVGGYTF. Incomplete CDR3 DNA: TGCAGTGTCCCGACAGGGGAGGTAGTCGGCGGC. This chain joins TRBV20-1 and TRBJ1-2; 8 bases match TRBD1. The read is 3 residues too short to cover the CDR3 end, so that end is filled in from the germline J gene. Germline assignment: CDR1 DFQATT and CDR2 SNEGSKA (reference sequence). CDR3 size: 14 residues.

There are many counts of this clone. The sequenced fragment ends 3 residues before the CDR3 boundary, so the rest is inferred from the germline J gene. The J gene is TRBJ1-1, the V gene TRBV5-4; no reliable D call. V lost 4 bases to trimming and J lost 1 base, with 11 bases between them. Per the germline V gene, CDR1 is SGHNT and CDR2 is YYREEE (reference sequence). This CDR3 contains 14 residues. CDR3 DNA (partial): TGTGCCAGCAGCAGACTGACCAAGAACACTGAA. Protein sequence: CASSRLTKNTE. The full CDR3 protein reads CASSRLTKNTEAFF.

CDR3 amino acids: CASSPDAGTRGETQYF. The DNA read from the CDR3 is TGTGCCAGTAGTCCTGATGCCGGGACTCGAGGAGAGACC. V and J are TRBV19 and TRBJ2-5; D possibly corresponds to TRBD2 (6 bases). Coverage ceases 3 residues before the CDR3 finishes, and the germline J gene fills in the end. Per germline, CDR1 LNHDA and CDR2 SQIVND (reference sequence). V lost 5 bases to trimming and J lost 4 bases, with 20 bases between them. The CDR3 loop spans 16 amino acids.

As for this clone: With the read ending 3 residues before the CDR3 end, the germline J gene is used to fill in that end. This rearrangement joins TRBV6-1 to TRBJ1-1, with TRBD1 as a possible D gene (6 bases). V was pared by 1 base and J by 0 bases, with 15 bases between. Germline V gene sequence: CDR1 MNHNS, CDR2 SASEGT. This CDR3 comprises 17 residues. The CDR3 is CASSEVVVGHLNTEAFF. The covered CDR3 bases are TGTGCCAGCAGTGAAGTGGTGGTGGGACACTTGAACACTGAA.

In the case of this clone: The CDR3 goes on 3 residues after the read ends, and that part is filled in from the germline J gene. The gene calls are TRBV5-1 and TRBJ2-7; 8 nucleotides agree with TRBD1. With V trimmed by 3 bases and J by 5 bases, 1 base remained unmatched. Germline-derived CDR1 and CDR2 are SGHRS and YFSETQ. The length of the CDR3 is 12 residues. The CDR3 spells CASSSDRDEQYF. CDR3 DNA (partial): TGCGCCAGCAGCTCGGACAGGGACGAG.

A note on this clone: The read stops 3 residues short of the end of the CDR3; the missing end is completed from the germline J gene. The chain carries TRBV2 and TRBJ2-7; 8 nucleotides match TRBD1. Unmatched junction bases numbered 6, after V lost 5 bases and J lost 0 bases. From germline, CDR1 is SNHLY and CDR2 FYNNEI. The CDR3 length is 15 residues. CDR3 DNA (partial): TGTGCCAGCAGTTATAGGACAGGGTTCTCCTACGAG. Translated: CASSYRTGFSYE. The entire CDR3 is CASSYRTGFSYEQYF.

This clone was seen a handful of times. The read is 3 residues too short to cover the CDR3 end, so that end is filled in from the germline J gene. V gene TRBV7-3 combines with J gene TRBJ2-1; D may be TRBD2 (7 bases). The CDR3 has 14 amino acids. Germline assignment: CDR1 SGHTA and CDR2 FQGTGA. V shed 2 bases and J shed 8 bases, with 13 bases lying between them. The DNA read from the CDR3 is TGTGCCAGCAGCTTATATCCGGGGGGCCATGAG. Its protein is CASSLYPGGHE. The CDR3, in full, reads CASSLYPGGHEQFF.

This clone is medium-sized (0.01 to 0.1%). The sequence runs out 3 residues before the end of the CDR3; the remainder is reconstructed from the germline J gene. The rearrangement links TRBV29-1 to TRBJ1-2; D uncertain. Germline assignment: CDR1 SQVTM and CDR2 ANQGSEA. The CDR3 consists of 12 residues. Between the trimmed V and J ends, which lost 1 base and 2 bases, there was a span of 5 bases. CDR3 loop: CSVEAENYGYTF. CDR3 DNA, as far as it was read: TGCAGCGTTGAAGCAGAAAACTATGGC.

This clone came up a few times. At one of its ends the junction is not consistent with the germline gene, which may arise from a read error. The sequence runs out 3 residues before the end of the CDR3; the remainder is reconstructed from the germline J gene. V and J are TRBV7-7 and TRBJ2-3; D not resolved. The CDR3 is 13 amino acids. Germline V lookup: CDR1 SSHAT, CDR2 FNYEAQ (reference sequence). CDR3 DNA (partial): TGTGCTAGCAGCCGATTCACAGAAGATACG. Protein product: CASSRFTEDT. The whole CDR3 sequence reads CASSRFTEDTQYF.

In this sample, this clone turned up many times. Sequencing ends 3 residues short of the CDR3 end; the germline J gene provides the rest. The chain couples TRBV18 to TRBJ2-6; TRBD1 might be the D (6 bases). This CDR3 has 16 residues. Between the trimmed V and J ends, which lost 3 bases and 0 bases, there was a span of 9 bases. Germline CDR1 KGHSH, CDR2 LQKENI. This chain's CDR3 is CASSPDSTSGANVLTF. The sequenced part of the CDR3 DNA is TGTGCCAGCTCACCGGACAGTACCTCTGGGGCCAACGTC.

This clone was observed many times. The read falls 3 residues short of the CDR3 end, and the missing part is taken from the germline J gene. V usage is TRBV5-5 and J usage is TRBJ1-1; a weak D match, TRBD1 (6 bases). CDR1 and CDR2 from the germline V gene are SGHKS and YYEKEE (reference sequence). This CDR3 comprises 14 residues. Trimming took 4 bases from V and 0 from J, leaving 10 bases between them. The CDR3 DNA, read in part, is TGTGCCAGCAGCCTGGGACAAATGAACACTGAA. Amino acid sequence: CASSLGQMNTE. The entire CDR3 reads CASSLGQMNTEAFF. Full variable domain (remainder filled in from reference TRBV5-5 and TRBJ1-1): DAGVTQSPTHLIKTRGQQVTLRCSPISGHKSVSWYQQVLGQGPQFIFQYYEKEERGRGNFPDRFSARQFPNYSSELNVNALLLGDSALYLCASSLGQMNTEAFFGQGTRLTVV.

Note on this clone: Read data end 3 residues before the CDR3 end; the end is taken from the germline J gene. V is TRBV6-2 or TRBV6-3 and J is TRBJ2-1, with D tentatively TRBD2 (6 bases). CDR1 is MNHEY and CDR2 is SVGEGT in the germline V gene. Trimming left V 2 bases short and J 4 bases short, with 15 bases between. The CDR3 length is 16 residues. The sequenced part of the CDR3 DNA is TGTGCCAGCAGTTACCTCCGGGGGATGAAGTACAATGAG. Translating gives CASSYLRGMKYNE. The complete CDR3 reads CASSYLRGMKYNEQFF.

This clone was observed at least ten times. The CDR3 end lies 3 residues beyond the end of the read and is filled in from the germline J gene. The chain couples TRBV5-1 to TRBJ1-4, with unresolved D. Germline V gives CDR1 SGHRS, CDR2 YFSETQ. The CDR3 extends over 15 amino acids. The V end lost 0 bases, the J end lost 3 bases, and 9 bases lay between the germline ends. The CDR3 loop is CASSLAIQSNEKLFF. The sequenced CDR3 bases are TGCGCCAGCAGCTTGGCCATTCAGTCTAATGAAAAA.

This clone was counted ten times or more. CDR3 in amino acids: CASSAWTSGVQETQYF. The part of the CDR3 DNA that was read is TGTGCCAGCAGCGCATGGACTAGCGGGGTCCAAGAGACC. The rearrangement joins TRBV14 to TRBJ2-5; 12 bases map to TRBD2. The sequenced fragment ends 3 residues before the CDR3 boundary, so the rest is inferred from the germline J gene. This CDR3 spans 16 amino acids. V shed 5 bases, J shed 1 base, and the junction held 5 bases outside the gene matches. Germline values: CDR1 SGHDN, CDR2 FVKESK.

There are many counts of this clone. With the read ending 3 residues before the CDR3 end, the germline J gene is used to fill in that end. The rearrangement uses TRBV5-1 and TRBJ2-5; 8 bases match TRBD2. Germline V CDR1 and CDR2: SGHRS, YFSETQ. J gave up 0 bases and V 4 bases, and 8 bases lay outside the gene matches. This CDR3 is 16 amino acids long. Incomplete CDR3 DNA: TGCGCCAGCAGCCACGGGGAGCGGGGGTACCAAGAGACC. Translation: CASSHGERGYQET. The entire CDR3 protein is CASSHGERGYQETQYF.

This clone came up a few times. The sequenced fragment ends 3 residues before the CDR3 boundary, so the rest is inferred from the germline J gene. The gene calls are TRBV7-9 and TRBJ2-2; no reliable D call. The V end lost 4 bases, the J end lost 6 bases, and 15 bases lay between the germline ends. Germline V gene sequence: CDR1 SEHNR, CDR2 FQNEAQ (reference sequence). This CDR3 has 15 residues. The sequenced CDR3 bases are TGTGCCAGCAGCTATTGGGCAAGTGAGGCCGGGGAG. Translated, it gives CASSYWASEAGE. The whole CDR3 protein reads CASSYWASEAGELFF.

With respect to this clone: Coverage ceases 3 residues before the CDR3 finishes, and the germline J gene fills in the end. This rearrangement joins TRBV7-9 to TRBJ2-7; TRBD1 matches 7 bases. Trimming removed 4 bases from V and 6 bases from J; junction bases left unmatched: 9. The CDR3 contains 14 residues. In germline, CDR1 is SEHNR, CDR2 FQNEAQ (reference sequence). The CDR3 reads CASSSHGTAPEQYF. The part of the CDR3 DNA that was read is TGTGCCAGCAGCTCGCACGGGACAGCCCCCGAG.

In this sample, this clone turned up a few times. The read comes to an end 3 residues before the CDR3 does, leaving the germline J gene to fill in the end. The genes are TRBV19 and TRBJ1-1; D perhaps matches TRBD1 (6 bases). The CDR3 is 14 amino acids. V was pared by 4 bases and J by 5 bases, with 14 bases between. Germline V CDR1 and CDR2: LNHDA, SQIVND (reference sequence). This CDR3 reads CASSKTGRRTEAFF. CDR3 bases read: TGTGCCAGTAGTAAGACAGGTAGGAGAACTGAA.

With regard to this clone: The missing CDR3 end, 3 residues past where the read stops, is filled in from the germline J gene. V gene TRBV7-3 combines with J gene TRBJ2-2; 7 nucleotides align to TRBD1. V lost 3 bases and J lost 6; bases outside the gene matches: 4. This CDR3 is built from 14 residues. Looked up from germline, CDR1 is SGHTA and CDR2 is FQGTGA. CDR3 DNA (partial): TGTGCCAGCAGCTTTGGGCAGGGGGCCGGGGAG. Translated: CASSFGQGAGE. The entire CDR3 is CASSFGQGAGELFF.

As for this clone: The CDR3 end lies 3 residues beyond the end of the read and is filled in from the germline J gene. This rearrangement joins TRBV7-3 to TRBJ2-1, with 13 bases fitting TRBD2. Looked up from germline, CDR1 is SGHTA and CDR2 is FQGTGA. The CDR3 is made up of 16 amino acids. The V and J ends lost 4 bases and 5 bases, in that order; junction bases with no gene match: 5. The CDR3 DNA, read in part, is TGTGCCAGCAGCTGGGGCACTAGCGGGGGGGACAATGAG. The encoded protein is CASSWGTSGGDNE. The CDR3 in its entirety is CASSWGTSGGDNEQFF.

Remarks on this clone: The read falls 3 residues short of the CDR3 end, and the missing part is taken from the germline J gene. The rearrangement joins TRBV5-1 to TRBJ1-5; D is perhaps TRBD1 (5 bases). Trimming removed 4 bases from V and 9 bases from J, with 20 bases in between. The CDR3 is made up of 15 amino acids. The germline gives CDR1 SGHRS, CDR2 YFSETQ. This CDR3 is CASSQDTDGSSPQHF. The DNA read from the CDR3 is TGCGCCAGCAGCCAGGACACGGATGGTTCGTCGCCC.

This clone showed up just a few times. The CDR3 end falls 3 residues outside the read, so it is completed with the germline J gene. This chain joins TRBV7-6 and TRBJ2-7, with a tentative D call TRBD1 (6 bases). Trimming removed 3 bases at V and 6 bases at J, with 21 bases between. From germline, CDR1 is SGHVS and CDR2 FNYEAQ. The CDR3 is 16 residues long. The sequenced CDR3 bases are TGTGCCAGCAGCTTGGTAAAGGCAGGGGCCCTAATCGAG. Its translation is CASSLVKAGALIE. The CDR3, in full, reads CASSLVKAGALIEQYF.

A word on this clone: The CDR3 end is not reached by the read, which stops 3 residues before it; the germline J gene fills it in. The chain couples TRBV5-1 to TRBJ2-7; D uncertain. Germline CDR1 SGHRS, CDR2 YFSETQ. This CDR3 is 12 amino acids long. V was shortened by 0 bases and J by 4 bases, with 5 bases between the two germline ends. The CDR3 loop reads CASSLGGYEQYF. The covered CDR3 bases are TGCGCCAGCAGCTTGGGAGGTTACGAG. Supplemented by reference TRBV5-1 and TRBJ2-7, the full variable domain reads KAGVTQTPRYLIKTRGQQVTLSCSPISGHRSVSWYQQTPGQGLQFLFEYFSETQRNKGNFPGRFSGRQFSNSRSEMNVSTLELGDSALYLCASSLGGYEQYFGPGTRLTVT.

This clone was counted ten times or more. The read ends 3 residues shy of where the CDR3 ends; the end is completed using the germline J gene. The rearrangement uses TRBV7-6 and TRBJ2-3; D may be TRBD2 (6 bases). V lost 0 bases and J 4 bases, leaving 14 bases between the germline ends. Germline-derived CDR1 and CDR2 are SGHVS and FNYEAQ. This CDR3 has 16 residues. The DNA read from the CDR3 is TGTGCCAGCAGCTTAGCTGATTTGACGGGGGCAGATACG. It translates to CASSLADLTGADT. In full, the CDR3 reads CASSLADLTGADTQYF.

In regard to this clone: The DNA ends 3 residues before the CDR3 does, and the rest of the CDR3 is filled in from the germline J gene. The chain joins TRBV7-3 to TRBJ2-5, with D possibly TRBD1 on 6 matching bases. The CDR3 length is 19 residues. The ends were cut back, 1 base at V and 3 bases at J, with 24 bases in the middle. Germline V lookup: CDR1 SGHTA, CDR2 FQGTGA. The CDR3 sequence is CASSLIPSNTGSEEETQYF. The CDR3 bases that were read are TGTGCCAGCAGCTTAATACCCTCGAACACAGGGTCCGAAGAAGAGACC.

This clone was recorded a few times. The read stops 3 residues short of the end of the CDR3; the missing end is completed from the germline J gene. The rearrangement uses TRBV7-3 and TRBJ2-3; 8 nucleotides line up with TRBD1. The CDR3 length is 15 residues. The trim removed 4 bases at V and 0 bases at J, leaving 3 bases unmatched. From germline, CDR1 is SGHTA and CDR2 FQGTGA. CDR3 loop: CASSSRGQSTDTQYF. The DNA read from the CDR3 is TGTGCCAGCAGCTCCAGGGGGCAAAGCACAGATACG.

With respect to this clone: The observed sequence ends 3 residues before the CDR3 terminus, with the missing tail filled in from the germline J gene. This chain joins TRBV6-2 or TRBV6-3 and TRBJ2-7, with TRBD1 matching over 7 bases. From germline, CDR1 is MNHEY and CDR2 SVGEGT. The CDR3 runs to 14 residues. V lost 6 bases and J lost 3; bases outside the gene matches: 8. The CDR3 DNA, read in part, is TGTGCCAGCAGAACCCCGGACAGGCTCTACGAG. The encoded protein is CASRTPDRLYE. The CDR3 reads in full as CASRTPDRLYEQYF.

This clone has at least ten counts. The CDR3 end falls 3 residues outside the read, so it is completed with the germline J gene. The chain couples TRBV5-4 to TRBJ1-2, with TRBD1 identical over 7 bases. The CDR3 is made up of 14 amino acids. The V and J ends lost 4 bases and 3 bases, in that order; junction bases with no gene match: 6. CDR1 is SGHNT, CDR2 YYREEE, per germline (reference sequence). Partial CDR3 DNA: TGTGCCAGCAGCACCGACAGGGCGCACTATGGC. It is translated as CASSTDRAHYG. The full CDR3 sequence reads CASSTDRAHYGYTF. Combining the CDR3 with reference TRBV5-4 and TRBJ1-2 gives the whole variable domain ETGVTQSPTHLIKTRGQQVTLRCSSQSGHNTVSWYQQALGQGPQFIFQYYREEENGRGNFPPRFSGLQFPNYSSELNVNALELDDSALYLCASSTDRAHYGYTFGSGTRLTVV.

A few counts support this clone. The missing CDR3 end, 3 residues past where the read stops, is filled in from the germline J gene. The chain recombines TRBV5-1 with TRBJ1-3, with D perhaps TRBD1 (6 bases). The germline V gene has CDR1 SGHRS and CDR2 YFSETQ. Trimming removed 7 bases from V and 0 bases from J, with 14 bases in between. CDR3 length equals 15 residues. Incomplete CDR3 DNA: TGCGCCAGCCGAACAGGGAATTACTCTGGAAACACC. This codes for CASRTGNYSGNT. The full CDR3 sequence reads CASRTGNYSGNTIYF.